This entry is about one TCR beta chain. The sample originates from a study of blood T cell repertoires in COVID-19. About the study: COVID-19 samples, acute and convalescent, were from the United States, Italy and Spain. PBMCs, B-cell-depleted T cells, or T cells provided the cDNA or gDNA that made up the material.

Clones were read by immunoSEQ multiplex PCR, and TCRdb kept only the in-frame ones, dropping some. The sample lists roughly 140,000 clones; more than 75% were seen once. Germline V gene lookup returns CDR1 WSHSY and CDR2 SAAADI. This CDR3 region has 15 residues. V was clipped by 3 bases and J by 2 bases, with 14 bases between them. V usage is TRBV10-2 and J usage is TRBJ2-7, with a tentative D call TRBD1 (6 bases). This clonotype was obtained from an older woman with COVID-19, enrolled during active disease. The sample was peripheral blood. The CDR3 sequence is CASSDLSQGTYEQYF. CDR3 in DNA: TGCGCCAGCAGTGATTTAAGTCAGGGGACCTACGAGCAGTACTTC.